This T cell receptor beta chain came from a study of T cell repertoires in cytomegalovirus infection. Turning to the study itself: Public TCR beta signatures indicated both CMV infection and matching HLA type.

In regard to this clonotype: What it recognizes is unknown.

Study-level results: The study found HLA-C-restricted CMV-specific TCR beta clonotypes dominating the ex vivo response. The study identified carriers of CMV plus the relevant HLA from cumulative public TCR beta family frequency.

From the reads, TCRdb called clonotypes with MiXCR, one entry per CDR3 protein. The table lists fewer than 700,000 distinct CDR3 sequences, 24% of them singletons. The CDR3 length is 13 residues. V trimming: 3 bases; J trimming: 15 bases; junction bases outside the gene matches: 8. The germline V gene encodes CDR1 LNHDA and CDR2 SQIVND (reference sequence). This clonotype was sampled from a human donor in good health (CMV status not recorded). Some clones in this sample may be carry-over from other donors' samples. The chain employs TRBV19 and TRBJ2-1; 10 nucleotides match TRBD2. Sample: CD8+ T cells from PBMCs. CDR3 loop: CASSIALAGDRFF. DNA of the CDR3: TGTGCCAGTAGTATCGCCCTAGCGGGGGATAGGTTCTTC.